This T cell receptor beta chain was sequenced during a study of neurological immune-mediated disorders. Study-level findings and limits: There were no CDR3 amino acid sequences shared by expanded clones across subjects, a result suggesting private repertoires in all groups. Multiple sclerosis patients had less TCR clonal expansion than even healthy controls, unlike HTLV-1-associated myelopathy.

Healthy controls comprised blood bank volunteers in Maryland, USA. A remark on this clonotype: The antigen is unknown.

V dropped 1 base and J dropped 5; count of bases not matched to a gene: 9. CDR1 is SGHRS, CDR2 YFSETQ, per germline. CDR3 length: 16 residues. TCRdb ran MiXCR on the 5' RACE reads and lists one entry per CDR3 protein. The sample shows about 79,000 distinct CDR3 sequences, 13% to 15% of them seen only once. The sample comprised PBMCs. The V and J genes are TRBV5-1 and TRBJ2-5; 9 nucleotides agree with TRBD1. This TCR was sampled from a woman in her forties or fifties in good health. CDR3 region: CASSLSPAGQGETQYF. CDR3 nucleotides: TGCGCCAGCAGCTTGTCCCCGGCAGGACAGGGGGAGACCCAGTACTTC.